The clone carrying this TCR beta chain has only a few counts. The antigen is unknown. In germline, CDR1 is SGHVS, CDR2 FNYEAQ. The V end lost 1 base, the J end lost 10 bases, and 11 bases lay between the germline ends. The CDR3 runs to 13 residues. This sample was included in a study of T cell repertoires in cytomegalovirus infection. Whole-study findings and limits: Carriers of CMV and the relevant HLA type were discriminated by public TCR beta frequency. CMV-specific TCR beta clonotypes restricted by HLA-C were the ones dominating the ex vivo response.

MiXCR, applied by TCRdb to the reads, yields one record per CDR3 protein. Of approximately 1,000,000 distinct CDR3 sequences in the sample, roughly 31% were seen once. The gene calls are TRBV7-6 and TRBJ2-1, with D perhaps being TRBD1 or TRBD2 (6 bases each). Sample: cultured CD8+ T cells from PBMCs, taken from culture after CMV antigen stimulation. This receptor was taken from a human donor in good health (CMV status not recorded). Some clones in this sample may be carry-over from other donors' samples. This CDR3 reads CASSLGQGREQFF. CDR3 DNA sequence: TGTGCCAGCAGCTTAGGGCAGGGGAGGGAGCAGTTCTTC.